The 26 T cell receptor beta chains below were found in one sample sequenced in a study of blood T cells in healthy people across ages. It was with a sample-barcoded 5' primer and a J-beta primer mix that a second PCR of about 7 to 12 cycles was run. TCRdb independently ran MiXCR on the 5' RACE reads; one entry per CDR3 protein. The data hold approximately 810,000 distinct CDR3 sequences, with 29% observed a single time. Sequencing was performed on blood. The receptor source for this set is an elderly woman in good health.

Ten or more counts support this clonotype. This chain links TRBV6-4 with TRBJ2-3; 8 nucleotides line up with TRBD2. The CDR3 is 14 amino acids. V lost 4 bases, J lost 5 bases, and 5 bases stayed unmatched. CDR1 and CDR2 from the germline V gene are MRHNA and SNTAGT. This CDR3 is CASSAGGLIDTQYF. CDR3 nucleotides: TGTGCCAGCAGTGCGGGGGGGCTCATAGATACGCAGTATTTT.

Only a few counts were recorded for this clonotype. This chain links TRBV20-1 with TRBJ1-4; no firm D call. V dropped 0 bases and J dropped 8 bases, with 19 bases sitting between them. Germline CDR1 is DFQATT and CDR2 is SNEGSKA (reference sequence). The CDR3 extends over 16 amino acids. The CDR3 DNA is TGCAGTGCTAGAGATGGGTGGGCAGGCCTAAGAGAAAAACTGTTTTTT. Amino acid sequence: CSARDGWAGLREKLFF.

This clonotype was seen repeatedly, ten times or more. CDR3 nucleotides: TGTGCCAACAAGCGGACAGGGGGGAATGAGCAGTTCTTC. This encodes CANKRTGGNEQFF. The J gene is TRBJ2-1, the V gene TRBV13; 10 bases match TRBD1. The J segment lost 7 bases and the V segment lost 10 bases, leaving 7 bases of the junction unmatched. CDR1 is PRHDT, CDR2 FYEKMQ, per germline (reference sequence). CDR3 length equals 13 residues.

This clonotype has at least ten counts. The chain joins TRBV18 to TRBJ2-5, with 8 bases lining up with TRBD2. V was clipped by 6 bases and J by 2 bases; unmatched bases: 11. Germline V gene sequence: CDR1 KGHSH, CDR2 LQKENI. The CDR3 sequence is 16 residues long. The CDR3 loop reads CASSPTTLAAQETQYF. The CDR3 nucleotides are TGTGCCAGCTCCCCAACCACACTAGCGGCTCAAGAGACCCAGTACTTC.

This clonotype came up many times. V is TRBV12-3 or TRBV12-4 and J is TRBJ2-5; TRBD2 agrees at 9 bases. The CDR3 is 15 residues long. V gave up 5 bases and J gave up 4 bases; unmatched junction bases: 8. The CDR3 sequence is CASSPAGGGVETQYF. The CDR3 DNA follows: TGTGCCAGCAGTCCCGCGGGGGGGGGCGTAGAGACCCAGTACTTC.

V is TRBV3-1 and J is TRBJ1-2; the D is unclear. The V gene lost 4 bases and the J gene lost 7 bases, with 19 bases spanning the gap. The CDR3 totals 15 residues. Germline V lookup: CDR1 LGHDT, CDR2 YNNKEL (reference sequence). CDR3 loop: CASSPDDGNRGGYTF. Written as DNA, the CDR3 is TGTGCCAGCAGCCCTGATGACGGAAATCGCGGTGGCTACACCTTC.

This clonotype was seen at least ten times. CDR3 bases: TGTGCCTGGAGTATCGTCATGTTCGGGGACAGGGCTTATGGCTACACCTTC. The encoded protein is CAWSIVMFGDRAYGYTF. V is TRBV30 and J is TRBJ1-2, with TRBD1 matching 9 bases. The germline gives CDR1 GTSNPN, CDR2 SVGIG (reference sequence). The CDR3 totals 17 residues. With 2 bases clipped from V and 5 bases from J, the junction kept 15 bases outside the gene matches.

Many counts were recorded for this clonotype. The J gene is TRBJ1-5, the V gene TRBV7-2, with 7 bases that match TRBD1. The CDR3 covers 15 residues. The junction had 10 bases not matched to a gene; V was cut back by 4 bases and J by 7 bases. Looked up from germline, CDR1 is SGHTA and CDR2 is FQGNSA. The CDR3 nucleotides read TGTGCCAGCAGCTGGAGGCAGGGGGTAGAGCAGCCCCAGCATTTT. The encoded protein is CASSWRQGVEQPQHF. The full variable domain, its missing parts supplied by reference TRBV7-2 and TRBJ1-5, is GAGVSQSPSNKVTEKGKDVELRCDPISGHTALYWYRQSLGQGLEFLIYFQGNSAPDKSGLPSDRFSAERTGGSVSTLTIQRTQQEDSAVYLCASSWRQGVEQPQHFGDGTRLSIL.

This clonotype was observed a few times. This chain joins TRBV12-3 or TRBV12-4 and TRBJ1-4; D remains unclear. This CDR3 region has 14 residues. Between the trimmed V and J ends, which lost 3 bases and 3 bases, there was a span of 8 bases. The DNA of the CDR3 is TGTGCCAGCAGTTTTTTAAGTTCTAATGAAAAACTGTTTTTT. It specifies CASSFLSSNEKLFF.

This clonotype has only a few counts. The J gene is TRBJ1-5, the V gene TRBV7-8; 11 positions match TRBD1. The germline gives CDR1 SGHVS, CDR2 FQNEAQ. J was trimmed by 7 bases and V by 0 bases; bases with no gene match: 5. The CDR3 totals 16 residues. CDR3: CASSLAGTGGLQPQHF. DNA of the CDR3: TGTGCCAGCAGCTTAGCCGGGACAGGGGGTCTACAGCCCCAGCATTTT.

Of note for this clonotype: This could be a read error, since a much larger clone is one nucleotide away. The V call is TRBV11-2, the J call TRBJ2-1; TRBD2 agrees at 8 bases. CDR1 and CDR2 from the germline V gene are SGHAT and FQNNGV. This CDR3 spans 15 amino acids. CDR3 sequence reads: CASSPISGAYNVQFF. The CDR3 DNA is TGTGCCAGCAGCCCAATTAGCGGGGCCTACAATGTGCAGTTCTTC.

This chain uses TRBV20-1 with TRBJ2-3, with D perhaps matching TRBD2 (6 bases). CDR1 is DFQATT, CDR2 SNEGSKA, per germline (reference sequence). V was cut by 0 bases and J by 0 bases, with 16 bases left in between. The length of the CDR3 is 17 residues. The CDR3 bases are TGCAGTGCTAGAGATTTTTGGGTAGCGGCTAGCACAGATACGCAGTATTTT. Translated, it gives CSARDFWVAASTDTQYF.

This clonotype was seen many times. The V and J genes are TRBV12-5 and TRBJ2-3; possible D gene TRBD2, 5 bases. V was pared by 4 bases and J by 6 bases, with 11 bases between. Germline CDR1 is LGHNT and CDR2 is FRNRAP. The CDR3 runs to 13 residues. CDR3 in amino acids: CASGSTMSDTQYF. DNA for the CDR3: TGTGCTAGTGGTTCGACTATGAGCGATACGCAGTATTTT.

This clonotype was counted ten times or more. This chain connects TRBV20-1 to TRBJ1-2, with unresolved D. CDR3 length equals 13 residues. The V end lost 0 bases, the J end lost 4 bases, and 9 bases lay between the germline ends. Germline values: CDR1 DFQATT, CDR2 SNEGSKA (reference sequence). The CDR3 loop is CSAREAWGYGYTF. The CDR3, as DNA: TGCAGTGCTAGAGAGGCGTGGGGCTATGGCTACACCTTC.

About this clonotype: One base away lies a much larger clone, so this may be a sequencing read error. The chain employs TRBV5-6 and TRBJ2-4; 9 bases fit TRBD1. The J call may not be correct, given that the DNA end is closer to TRBJ2-7. CDR3 size: 17 residues. Germline V gene data show CDR1 as SGHDT and CDR2 as YYEEEE. Here the CDR3 reads CASSYFYPGQGVCEQYF. For the CDR3, the DNA is TGTGCCAGCAGCTATTTTTACCCGGGACAGGGTGTCTGCGAGCAGTACTTC.

In this sample, this clonotype turned up a few times. V is TRBV11-3 and J is TRBJ1-6; TRBD1 aligns across 8 bases. CDR1 is SGHNT, CDR2 YENEEA, per germline. This CDR3 contains 15 residues. V gave up 7 bases and J gave up 6 bases; unmatched junction bases: 8. CDR3 amino acids: CASTRDRTFNSPLHF. The CDR3 DNA reads as TGTGCCAGCACACGGGACAGGACTTTTAATTCACCCCTCCACTTT. The full variable domain, completed using reference TRBV11-3 and TRBJ1-6, is EAGVVQSPRYKIIEKKQPVAFWCNPISGHNTLYWYLQNLGQGPELLIRYENEEAVDDSQLPKDRFSAERLKGVDSTLKIQPAELGDSAVYLCASTRDRTFNSPLHFGNGTRLTVT.

With regard to this clonotype: This may be a read error: a much more frequent sequence differs by one nucleotide. This chain connects TRBV7-2 to TRBJ2-5, with D hard to call. Germline assignment: CDR1 SGHTA and CDR2 FQGNSA. Trimming shortened V by 0 bases and J by 1 base, and 9 bases separated the two germline ends. This CDR3 comprises 15 residues. In nucleotides, the CDR3 is TGTGCCAGCAGCTTAGCGACACAAGTCCAAGAGACCCAGTACTTC. The encoded protein is CASSLATQVQETQYF.

V is TRBV20-1 and J is TRBJ2-1; no firm D call. The CDR3 is made up of 11 amino acids. In germline, CDR1 is DFQATT, CDR2 SNEGSKA (reference sequence). Trimming took 2 bases from V and 10 from J, leaving 9 bases between them. The CDR3 DNA reads TGCAGTGCTAGACAAGAAAGGGAGCAGTTCTTC. Encoded protein: CSARQEREQFF.

The J gene is TRBJ1-6, the V gene TRBV7-2; 10 bases align to TRBD1. Trimming took 4 bases from V and 8 from J; bases not matched to a gene: 2. This CDR3 is built from 14 residues. In germline, CDR1 is SGHTA, CDR2 FQGNSA. This chain's CDR3 is CASSWTGGHSPLHF. In nucleotides, the CDR3 is TGTGCCAGCAGCTGGACAGGGGGGCATTCACCCCTCCACTTT.

The V call is TRBV18, the J call TRBJ2-1; D unclear. This CDR3 contains 12 residues. Per the germline V gene, CDR1 is KGHSH and CDR2 is LQKENI. The V gene lost 4 bases and the J gene lost 9 bases, with 10 bases spanning the gap. CDR3: CASSRPFAEQFF. The CDR3, as DNA: TGTGCCAGCTCACGCCCGTTCGCTGAGCAGTTCTTC. Complete variable domain (other parts from reference TRBV18 and TRBJ2-1): NAGVMQNPRHLVRRRGQEARLRCSPMKGHSHVYWYRQLPEEGLKFMVYLQKENIIDESGMPKERFSAEFPKEGPSILRIQQVVRGDSAAYFCASSRPFAEQFFGPGTRLTVL.

This clonotype was seen repeatedly, ten times or more. The chain joins TRBV20-1 to TRBJ2-5; D gene ambiguous. This CDR3 contains 14 residues. Trimming cost V 3 bases and J 7 bases, with 18 bases left between them. Germline V gene sequence: CDR1 DFQATT, CDR2 SNEGSKA (reference sequence). This CDR3 reads CSARDLGSLGTQYF. The CDR3 DNA reads TGCAGTGCTAGGGATCTGGGCAGCTTGGGGACCCAGTACTTC.

This clonotype was picked up many times. The rearrangement joins TRBV20-1 to TRBJ2-1; D ambiguous. Germline V gives CDR1 DFQATT, CDR2 SNEGSKA (reference sequence). The CDR3 has 12 residues. Trimming shortened V by 0 bases and J by 10 bases, and 10 bases separated the two germline ends. CDR3 in amino acids: CSARDDGNEQFF. CDR3 in DNA: TGCAGTGCTAGAGATGACGGTAACGAGCAGTTCTTC.

Concerning this clonotype: It may be a read error: a sequence one base away is much more abundant. The chain recombines TRBV6-5 with TRBJ2-5; TRBD2 agrees at 15 bases. Germline CDR1 and CDR2: MNHEY and SVGAGI. The CDR3 is made up of 15 amino acids. The CDR3 loop is CAGSGTSGGQETQYF. CDR3 DNA: TGTGCCGGCAGCGGGACTAGCGGGGGGCAAGAGACCCAGTACTTC.

This clonotype showed up many times. The rearrangement uses TRBV29-1 and TRBJ2-4; 7 positions agree with TRBD1. This CDR3 region has 11 residues. Germline CDR1 is SQVTM and CDR2 is ANQGSEA. Losses at the gene ends were 4 bases for V and 6 bases for J; bases not matched to a gene: 0. CDR3 in amino acids: CSVGQGNIQYF. CDR3 nucleotides: TGCAGCGTTGGACAGGGAAACATTCAGTACTTC.

This clonotype was found many times. In DNA, the CDR3 is TGTGCCAGCAGTCCCTCGCGGGGTTTCCACGAGCAGTACTTC. Amino acid sequence: CASSPSRGFHEQYF. The chain employs TRBV6-2 or TRBV6-3 and TRBJ2-7, with a tentative D call TRBD2 (6 bases). CDR1 and CDR2 from the germline V gene are MNHEY and SVGEGT. V was shortened by 5 bases and J by 5 bases, with 16 bases between the two germline ends. The CDR3 extends over 14 amino acids.

This clonotype appeared many times. CDR3 sequence (DNA): TGTGCCAGCAGTTATTCGACTGAAGCTTTCTTT. It encodes CASSYSTEAFF. J is TRBJ1-1 and V is TRBV6-6, with D hard to call. Trimming removed 3 bases from V and 5 bases from J, with 4 bases in between. The CDR3 runs to 11 residues. In germline, CDR1 is MNHNY, CDR2 SVGAGI (reference sequence).